Presented here are 21 T cell receptor beta chains from one specimen sequenced in a study of cytomegalovirus exposure and HLA in healthy donors. This table comes from immunoSEQ multiplex PCR, and its TCRdb copy is limited to in-frame clones, with some not included. The sample lists approximately 140,000 clones, around 90% seen once, with just under 8% in the top ten. Sequenced material: PBMCs. The origin of the receptors is a woman between 18 and 29 years old in good health and CMV-seropositive.

The chain links TRBV4-3 to TRBJ2-5; 8 bases match TRBD2. V lost 4 bases, J lost 7 bases, and 8 bases stayed unmatched. Germline V gives CDR1 LGHNA, CDR2 YSLEER. This CDR3 has 14 amino acids. CDR3: CASSPGGAGATQYF. In DNA form, the CDR3 reads TGCGCCAGCAGCCCCGGGGGAGCGGGGGCGACCCAGTACTTC.

The rearrangement joins TRBV28 to TRBJ2-2; TRBD2 matches 8 bases. Germline CDR1 and CDR2: MDHEN and SYDVKM. Trimming removed 6 bases from V and 2 bases from J; junction bases left unmatched: 8. The CDR3 has 16 residues. In nucleotides, the CDR3 is TGTGCCAGCAGCCTCTCCGGGGGGGGCAACACCGGGGAGCTGTTTTTT. Translation: CASSLSGGGNTGELFF.

The chain carries TRBV19 and TRBJ2-7; D possibly corresponds to TRBD1 (6 bases). This CDR3 has 11 residues. Looked up from germline, CDR1 is LNHDA and CDR2 is SQIVND (reference sequence). The V end was cut by 6 bases, the J end by 5 bases, with 8 bases between. The CDR3 region is CASRQGHEQYF. CDR3 DNA: TGTGCCAGTAGACAGGGCCACGAGCAGTACTTC.

Written as DNA, the CDR3 is TGTGCCAGCAGCGTCGGTTGGCAAGAGACCCAGTACTTC. It translates to CASSVGWQETQYF. This chain connects TRBV9 to TRBJ2-5; the D is unclear. V shed 2 bases and J shed 2 bases, with 7 bases lying between them. CDR3 length: 13 residues. CDR1 is SGDLS, CDR2 YYNGEE, per germline.

This chain uses TRBV2 with TRBJ2-1; 8 positions match TRBD2. J gave up 6 bases and V 6 bases, and 1 base lay outside the gene matches. The CDR3 has 12 amino acids. CDR1 is SNHLY and CDR2 is FYNNEI in the germline V gene. The CDR3 reads CASRREANEQFF. CDR3 coding DNA: TGTGCCAGCAGGCGGGAGGCCAATGAGCAGTTCTTC. Using reference TRBV2 and TRBJ2-1 for the parts outside the CDR3, the full variable domain is EPEVTQTPSHQVTQMGQEVILRCVPISNHLYFYWYRQILGQKVEFLVSFYNNEISEKSEIFDDQFSVERPDGSNFTLKIRSTKLEDSAMYFCASRREANEQFFGPGTRLTVL.

The genes are TRBV28 and TRBJ2-7, with TRBD2 as a possible D gene (6 bases). The length of the CDR3 is 12 residues. CDR1 and CDR2 from the germline V gene are MDHEN and SYDVKM. V was clipped by 10 bases and J by 3 bases, with 13 bases between them. CDR3 bases: TGTGCCACGACTCGGGGAGGCTACGAGCAGTACTTC. It encodes CATTRGGYEQYF.

J is TRBJ2-5 and V is TRBV7-2; D remains ambiguous. The V and J ends lost 4 bases and 2 bases respectively, with 17 bases between them. Germline CDR1 is SGHTA and CDR2 is FQGNSA. CDR3 length equals 16 residues. CDR3: CASSWSTGRWQETQYF. Here the CDR3 DNA reads TGTGCCAGCAGCTGGAGCACTGGAAGATGGCAAGAGACCCAGTACTTC.

This clone was counted a single time. The chain recombines TRBV28 with TRBJ2-3; the match to TRBD2 covers 13 bases. The germline V gene has CDR1 MDHEN and CDR2 SYDVKM. V gave up 4 bases and J gave up 7 bases; unmatched junction bases: 8. The CDR3 contains 16 residues. CDR3 residues: CASSSTGLAGAYTQYF. The CDR3 region has the DNA TGTGCCAGCAGTTCAACCGGACTAGCGGGAGCGTATACGCAGTATTTT.

On this clone itself: The limits of the CDR3 on the DNA are not certain, so only TCRdb's listed CDR3 is given. The chain carries TRBV19 and TRBJ2-7; TRBD2 reflects the table's D call only, with no check against the DNA. The length of the CDR3 is 14 amino acids, counting both ends. Per germline, CDR1 LNHDA and CDR2 SQIVND (reference sequence). The CDR3: CASTSGGTPYEQYF.

The V call is TRBV12-5, the J call TRBJ2-1, with D perhaps TRBD1 (7 bases). Germline lookup yields CDR1 LGHNT and CDR2 FRNRAP. V lost 0 bases and J lost 2, with 14 bases in between. CDR3 length: 17 residues. The CDR3 protein is CASGLVQGGSAYNEQFF. CDR3 nucleotide sequence: TGTGCTAGTGGTTTGGTGCAGGGGGGCTCCGCCTACAATGAGCAGTTCTTC.

On this clone: This sample includes further DNA sequences coding for the same CDR3. V and J are TRBV30 and TRBJ1-4; D gene ambiguous. Germline CDR1 GTSNPN, CDR2 SVGIG (reference sequence). V was cut by 3 bases and J by 0 bases, with 11 bases left in between. CDR3 length: 15 amino acids. The CDR3 reads CAWSGGVATNEKLFF. The DNA for the CDR3 is TGTGCCTGGAGCGGAGGCGTTGCAACTAATGAAAAACTGTTTTTT.

CDR3 sequence reads: CASPQRQGSRQPQHF. The CDR3 coding sequence is TGCGCCAGCCCCCAAAGGCAGGGGAGTCGTCAGCCCCAGCATTTT. V is TRBV10-1 and J is TRBJ1-5, with D possibly TRBD1 on 6 matching bases. The CDR3 extends over 15 amino acids. Deletions cut 8 bases from V and 6 bases from J, with 20 bases between. Germline V gene sequence: CDR1 WNHNN, CDR2 SYGVQD (reference sequence).

The chain is built from TRBV5-1 and TRBJ2-7; D gene unclear. Trimming cost V 2 bases and J 1 base, with 22 bases left between them. The CDR3 totals 18 residues. Germline CDR1 reads SGHRS; CDR2 reads YFSETQ. The CDR3 sequence: CASSFMPRTAFSSYEQYF. CDR3 sequence (DNA): TGCGCCAGCAGCTTTATGCCCAGAACAGCCTTCAGTTCCTACGAGCAGTACTTC.

This rearrangement joins TRBV2 to TRBJ1-2; 9 bases line up with TRBD1. Germline V gene lookup returns CDR1 SNHLY and CDR2 FYNNEI. The CDR3 contains 13 residues. Trimming cost V 5 bases and J 6 bases; bases outside gene matches: 4. This CDR3 reads CASSLGQGHGYTF. For the CDR3, the DNA is TGTGCCAGCAGTCTGGGACAGGGTCATGGCTACACCTTC.

V is TRBV10-3 and J is TRBJ1-5; D unresolved. V was pared by 2 bases and J by 0 bases, with 14 bases between. The CDR3 spans 17 residues. Germline V CDR1 and CDR2: ENHRY, SYGVKD. CDR3 region: CAISEKVGVHSNQPQHF. The DNA of the CDR3 is TGTGCCATCAGTGAGAAAGTGGGAGTCCATAGCAATCAGCCCCAGCATTTT.

The rearrangement joins TRBV5-1 to TRBJ1-3; 12 bases align to TRBD1. V dropped 4 bases and J dropped 3; count of bases not matched to a gene: 8. Germline assignment: CDR1 SGHRS and CDR2 YFSETQ. The CDR3 loop spans 17 amino acids. The CDR3 sequence: CASSLGTGGTDGNTIYF. The CDR3 nucleotides read TGCGCCAGCAGCCTAGGGACAGGGGGCACTGATGGAAACACCATATATTTT.

This clone was recorded only once. The chain uses TRBV29-1 and TRBJ2-5, with 12 bases matching TRBD2. With V trimmed by 3 bases and J by 2 bases, 13 bases remained unmatched. This CDR3 contains 18 residues. CDR1 SQVTM and CDR2 ANQGSEA come from the germline V gene. CDR3 sequence: CSVELWTSGAGAQETQYF. CDR3 nucleotides: TGCAGCGTTGAGCTTTGGACTAGCGGGGCCGGGGCACAAGAGACCCAGTACTTC.

The V gene is TRBV30, the J gene TRBJ1-4, with D possibly TRBD1 on 5 matching bases. The germline gives CDR1 GTSNPN, CDR2 SVGIG (reference sequence). Trimming pared 0 bases from V and 7 bases from J, leaving 12 bases between. This CDR3 is built from 14 residues. This chain's CDR3 is CAWSVARRGEKLFF. CDR3 bases: TGTGCCTGGAGTGTAGCCAGGAGGGGTGAAAAACTGTTTTTT.

This chain connects TRBV28 to TRBJ2-6, with D possibly being TRBD1 (6 bases). The V gene lost 6 bases and the J gene lost 2 bases, with 11 bases spanning the gap. This CDR3 has 15 amino acids. CDR1 is MDHEN and CDR2 is SYDVKM in the germline V gene. Written as DNA, the CDR3 is TGTGCCAGCAGATACAACAGGGCTGGGGCCAACGTCCTGACTTTC. Translated, it gives CASRYNRAGANVLTF.

With regard to this clone: A much larger clone sits a single nucleotide away, making a read error possible. V and J are TRBV5-4 and TRBJ1-2, with 7 bases that match TRBD1. Germline V gene lookup returns CDR1 SGHNT and CDR2 YYREEE (reference sequence). V gave up 4 bases and J gave up 2 bases; unmatched junction bases: 2. The CDR3 length is 13 residues. The CDR3 reads CASSETGNYGYTF. The CDR3 nucleotides read TGTGCCAGCAGCGAGACAGGGAACTATGGCTACACCTTC.

The chain recombines TRBV4-2 with TRBJ1-5; 8 bases agree with TRBD1. V lost 1 base, J lost 7 bases, and 3 bases stayed unmatched. CDR1 is LGHNA, CDR2 YNFKEQ, per germline. The CDR3 contains 14 residues. The CDR3 is CASSQVTGGQPQHF. The CDR3 bases are TGTGCCAGCAGCCAAGTTACAGGGGGACAGCCCCAGCATTTT.